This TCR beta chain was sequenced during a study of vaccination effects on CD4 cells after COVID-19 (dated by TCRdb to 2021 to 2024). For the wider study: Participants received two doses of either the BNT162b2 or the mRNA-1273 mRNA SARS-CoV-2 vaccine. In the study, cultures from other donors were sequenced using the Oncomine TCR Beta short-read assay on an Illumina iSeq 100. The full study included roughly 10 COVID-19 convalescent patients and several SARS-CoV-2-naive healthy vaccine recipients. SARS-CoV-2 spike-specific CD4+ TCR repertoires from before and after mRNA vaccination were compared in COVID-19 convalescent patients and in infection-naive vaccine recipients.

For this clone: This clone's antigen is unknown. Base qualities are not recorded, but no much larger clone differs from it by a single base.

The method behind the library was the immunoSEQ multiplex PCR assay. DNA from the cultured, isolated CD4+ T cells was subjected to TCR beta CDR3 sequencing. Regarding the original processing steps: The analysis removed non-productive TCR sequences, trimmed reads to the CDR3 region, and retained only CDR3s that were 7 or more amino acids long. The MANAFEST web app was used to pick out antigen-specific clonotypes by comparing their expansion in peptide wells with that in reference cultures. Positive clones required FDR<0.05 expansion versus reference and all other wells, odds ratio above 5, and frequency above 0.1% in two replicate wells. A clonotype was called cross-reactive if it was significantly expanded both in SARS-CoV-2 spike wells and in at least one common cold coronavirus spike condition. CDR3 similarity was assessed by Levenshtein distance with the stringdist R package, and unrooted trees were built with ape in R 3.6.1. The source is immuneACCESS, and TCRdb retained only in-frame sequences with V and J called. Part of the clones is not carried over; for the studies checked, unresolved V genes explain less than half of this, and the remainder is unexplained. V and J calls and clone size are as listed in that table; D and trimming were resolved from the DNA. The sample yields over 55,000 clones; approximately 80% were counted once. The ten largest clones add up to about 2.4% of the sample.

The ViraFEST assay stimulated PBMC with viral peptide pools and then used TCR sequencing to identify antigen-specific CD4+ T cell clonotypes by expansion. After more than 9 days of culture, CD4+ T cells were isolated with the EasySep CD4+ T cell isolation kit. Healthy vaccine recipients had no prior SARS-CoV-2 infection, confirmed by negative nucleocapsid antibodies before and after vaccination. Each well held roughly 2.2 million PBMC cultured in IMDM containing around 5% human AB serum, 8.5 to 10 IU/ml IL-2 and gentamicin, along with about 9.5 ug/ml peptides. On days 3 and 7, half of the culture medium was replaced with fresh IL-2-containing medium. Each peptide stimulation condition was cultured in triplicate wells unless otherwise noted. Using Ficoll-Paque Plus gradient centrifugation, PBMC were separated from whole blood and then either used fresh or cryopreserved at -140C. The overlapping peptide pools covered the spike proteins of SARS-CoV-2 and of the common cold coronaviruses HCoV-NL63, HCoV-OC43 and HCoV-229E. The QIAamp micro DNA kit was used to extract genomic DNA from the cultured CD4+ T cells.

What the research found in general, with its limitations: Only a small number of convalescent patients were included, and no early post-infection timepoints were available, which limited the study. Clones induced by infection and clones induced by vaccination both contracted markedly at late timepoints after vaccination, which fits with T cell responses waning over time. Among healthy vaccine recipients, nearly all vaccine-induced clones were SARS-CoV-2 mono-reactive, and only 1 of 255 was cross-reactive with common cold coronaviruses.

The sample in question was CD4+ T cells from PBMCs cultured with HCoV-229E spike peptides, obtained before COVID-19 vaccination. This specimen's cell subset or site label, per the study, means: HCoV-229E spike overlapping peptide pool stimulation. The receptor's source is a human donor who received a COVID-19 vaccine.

The DNA sequence is TGCGCCAGCAGGGGGGCCCAGGGTTTTGAAAAACTGTTTTTT. It translates as CASRGAQGFEKLFF. The chain employs TRBV5-1 and TRBJ1-4; possibly the D gene is TRBD1, per 6 matching bases. From the cysteine through the phenylalanine, the CDR3 covers 14 amino acids. Only CDR3 DNA remains: 42 bases, in frame from the first base. V and J are truncated by 5 bases and 7 bases respectively, leaving an intervening sequence of 15 bases. The germline V gene sets CDR1 to SGHRS and CDR2 to YFSETQ.